This record concerns one T cell receptor beta chain sequence. This sample was included in a study of control samples from healthy donors and cancer patients. The CDR3 sequence is 14 residues long. Germline loops: CDR1 LNHDA, CDR2 SQIVND (reference sequence). J gave up 8 bases and V 5 bases, and 8 bases lay outside the gene matches. Some clones are missing from TCRdb's copy, which holds only in-frame ones; the method was immunoSEQ multiplex PCR. This sample has 150,000 to 200,000 clones, with roughly 90% found just once. The receptor's source is a man in his thirties or forties in good health. V and J are TRBV19 and TRBJ2-1; 8 bases line up with TRBD1. Sequencing used blood. The chain's CDR3 is CASSLDRVEDEQFF. Written as DNA, the CDR3 is TGTGCCAGTAGTTTGGACAGGGTGGAGGATGAGCAGTTCTTC.